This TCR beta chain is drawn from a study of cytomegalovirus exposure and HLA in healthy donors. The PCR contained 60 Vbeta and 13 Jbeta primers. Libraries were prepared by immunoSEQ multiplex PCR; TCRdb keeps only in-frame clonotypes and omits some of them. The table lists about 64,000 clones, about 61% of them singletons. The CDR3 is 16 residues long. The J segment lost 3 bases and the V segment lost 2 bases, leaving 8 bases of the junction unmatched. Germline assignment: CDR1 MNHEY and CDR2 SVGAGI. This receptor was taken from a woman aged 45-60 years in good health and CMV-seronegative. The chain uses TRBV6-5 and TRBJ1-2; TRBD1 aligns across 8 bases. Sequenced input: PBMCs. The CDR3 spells CASSYLGQGEYYGYTF. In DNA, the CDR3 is TGTGCCAGCAGTTACCTTGGACAGGGAGAATACTATGGCTACACCTTC.